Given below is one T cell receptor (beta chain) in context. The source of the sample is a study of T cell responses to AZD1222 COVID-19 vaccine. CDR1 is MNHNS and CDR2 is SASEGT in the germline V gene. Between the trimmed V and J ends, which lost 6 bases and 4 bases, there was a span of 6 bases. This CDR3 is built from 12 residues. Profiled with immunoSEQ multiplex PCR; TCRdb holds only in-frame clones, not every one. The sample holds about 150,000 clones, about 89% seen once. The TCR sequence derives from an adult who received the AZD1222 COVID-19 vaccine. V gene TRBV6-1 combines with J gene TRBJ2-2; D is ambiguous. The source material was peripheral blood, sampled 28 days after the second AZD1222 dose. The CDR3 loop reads CASSPPTGELFF. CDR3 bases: TGTGCCAGCAGCCCACCCACCGGGGAGCTGTTTTTT.